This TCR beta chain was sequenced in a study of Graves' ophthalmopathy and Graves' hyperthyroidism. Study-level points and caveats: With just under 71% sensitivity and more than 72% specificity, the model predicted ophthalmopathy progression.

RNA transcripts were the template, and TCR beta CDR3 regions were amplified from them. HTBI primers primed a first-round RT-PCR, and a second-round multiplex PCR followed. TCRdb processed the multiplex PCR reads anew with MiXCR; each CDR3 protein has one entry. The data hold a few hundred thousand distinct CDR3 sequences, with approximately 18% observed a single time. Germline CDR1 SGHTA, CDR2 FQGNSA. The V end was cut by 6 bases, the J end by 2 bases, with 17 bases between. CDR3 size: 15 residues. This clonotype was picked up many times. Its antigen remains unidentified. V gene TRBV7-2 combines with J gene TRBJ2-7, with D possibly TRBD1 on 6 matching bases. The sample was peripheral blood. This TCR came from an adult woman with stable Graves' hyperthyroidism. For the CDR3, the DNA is TGTGCCAGCAGAACTGGGTTGGGGGCGACCTACGAGCAGTACTTC. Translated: CASRTGLGATYEQYF.